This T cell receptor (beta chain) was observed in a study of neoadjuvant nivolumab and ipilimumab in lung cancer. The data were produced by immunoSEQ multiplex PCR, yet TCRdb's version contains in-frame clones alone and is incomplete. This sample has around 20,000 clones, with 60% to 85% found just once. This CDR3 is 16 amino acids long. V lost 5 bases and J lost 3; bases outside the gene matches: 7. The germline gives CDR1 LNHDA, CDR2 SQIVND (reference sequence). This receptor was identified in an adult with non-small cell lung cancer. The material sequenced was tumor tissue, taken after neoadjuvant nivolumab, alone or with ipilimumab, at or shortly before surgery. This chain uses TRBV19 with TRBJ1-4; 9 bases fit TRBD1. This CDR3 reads CASSVPDRGPNEKLFF. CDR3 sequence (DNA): TGTGCCAGTAGTGTCCCGGACAGGGGTCCTAATGAAAAACTGTTTTTT.